Below, 31 T cell receptor beta chains from the same sample are listed, as sequenced in a study of radiation and T cells in renal cell carcinoma. The treatment here: treatment-naive control, cytoreductive nephrectomy. Method: immunoSEQ multiplex PCR; TCRdb's copy keeps in-frame clones and lacks some. The table has 25,000 or so clones, around half seen once. Sample: tumor tissue, taken from a patient whose treatment was nephrectomy without radiotherapy. All receptors derive from a human donor with renal cell carcinoma.

This clone was seen at least ten times. The junction and the germline gene differ at one end; a read error may be behind it. Distinct nucleotide sequences in the sample also encode this CDR3. V gene TRBV5-5 combines with J gene TRBJ1-1, with 11 bases identical to TRBD1. Germline V gene data show CDR1 as SGHKS and CDR2 as YYEKEE (reference sequence). This CDR3 has 14 amino acids. The CDR3 is CASSRGQGATEAFF. As DNA, the CDR3 is TGCGCCAGCAGCCGTGGACAGGGGGCGACTGAAGCTTTCTTT.

This clone was picked up many times. This specimen includes other DNA sequences encoding the same CDR3. The chain carries TRBV7-8 and TRBJ2-1; tentatively, D is TRBD1 (5 bases). The V end was cut by 5 bases, the J end by 1 base, with 12 bases between. The germline CDR1 and CDR2 sequences are SGHVS and FQNEAQ. The length of the CDR3 is 15 residues. CDR3: CASSPGQGSYNEQFF. CDR3 coding DNA: TGTGCCAGCAGCCCAGGGCAGGGATCCTACAATGAGCAGTTCTTC.

The chain couples TRBV27 to TRBJ2-3, with 11 nucleotides matching TRBD2. CDR3 length: 16 residues. The germline V gene encodes CDR1 MNHEY and CDR2 SMNVEV (reference sequence). Trimming removed 5 bases from V and 4 bases from J; junction bases left unmatched: 8. This CDR3 is CASSRLAGGRADTQYF. In DNA, the CDR3 is TGTGCCAGCAGTCGGCTAGCGGGGGGCAGGGCAGATACGCAGTATTTT.

The chain couples TRBV6-5 to TRBJ1-2; 7 bases line up with TRBD1. The germline V gene has CDR1 MNHEY and CDR2 SVGAGI. V lost 4 bases and J lost 3; bases outside the gene matches: 2. The CDR3 consists of 13 residues. The CDR3 here is CASSWGTDYGYTF. The CDR3 coding sequence is TGTGCCAGCAGTTGGGGGACAGACTATGGCTACACCTTC.

The chain joins TRBV6-1 to TRBJ2-7, with D perhaps matching TRBD1 or TRBD2 (5 bases each). This CDR3 is 13 amino acids long. Trimming took 9 bases from V and 1 from J, leaving 13 bases between them. The germline CDR1 and CDR2 sequences are MNHNS and SASEGT. CDR3: CASIGTGSYEQYF. The CDR3 coding sequence is TGTGCCAGTATCGGGACGGGTTCCTACGAGCAGTACTTC.

The genes are TRBV5-1 and TRBJ2-5; D remains unclear. The CDR3 runs 13 residues. Germline V gene lookup returns CDR1 SGHRS and CDR2 YFSETQ. V lost 0 bases to trimming and J lost 5 bases, with 8 bases between them. CDR3 nucleotides: TGCGCCAGCAGCTTGGCCCCCCTCGAGACCCAGTACTTC. As protein: CASSLAPLETQYF.

The chain uses TRBV30 and TRBJ2-1; D might be TRBD2 (6 bases). The V and J ends lost 0 bases and 8 bases respectively, with 14 bases between them. The CDR3 is made up of 14 amino acids. CDR1 and CDR2 from the germline V gene are GTSNPN and SVGIG (reference sequence). In nucleotides, the CDR3 is TGTGCCTGGAGTGTATTGACGGGGGAGGATGAGCAGTTCTTC. This translates into CAWSVLTGEDEQFF.

The chain uses TRBV5-1 and TRBJ2-7, with a tentative D call TRBD1 (5 bases). There are 14 residues in the CDR3. V shed 5 bases and J shed 2 bases, with 14 bases lying between them. Germline values: CDR1 SGHRS, CDR2 YFSETQ. Here the CDR3 DNA reads TGCGCCAGCAGACCGCCCCAGGGCCCCTACGAGCAGTACTTC. Its translation is CASRPPQGPYEQYF.

The chain carries TRBV10-3 and TRBJ1-1; D is possibly TRBD1 (5 bases). Trimming removed 10 bases from V and 1 base from J, with 16 bases in between. The germline V gene has CDR1 ENHRY and CDR2 SYGVKD. The CDR3 has 14 residues. The CDR3 reads CASLKGQPNTEAFF. DNA for the CDR3: TGTGCCAGCCTGAAGGGGCAGCCGAACACTGAAGCTTTCTTT.

This clone has a single count. The V call is TRBV7-9, the J call TRBJ1-4; D is ambiguous. Germline V gene lookup returns CDR1 SEHNR and CDR2 FQNEAQ (reference sequence). Trimming took off 2 bases at V and 0 bases at J, with 10 bases between the two ends. The CDR3 consists of 16 residues. CDR3 region: CASSLNVRTTNEKLFF. The CDR3 nucleotides read TGTGCCAGCAGCTTAAACGTACGGACAACTAATGAAAAACTGTTTTTT.

The chain recombines TRBV4-1 with TRBJ1-6; no clear D. Per germline, CDR1 MGHRA and CDR2 YSYEKL. The CDR3 length is 17 residues. Trimming removed 0 bases at V and 0 bases at J, with 9 bases between. The CDR3: CASSQEDESSYNSPLHF. The DNA of the CDR3 is TGCGCCAGCAGCCAAGAGGACGAGAGCTCCTATAATTCACCCCTCCACTTT.

V usage is TRBV7-6 and J usage is TRBJ2-3; a weak D match, TRBD2 (6 bases). Germline V gives CDR1 SGHVS, CDR2 FNYEAQ. CDR3 length: 15 residues. V shed 5 bases and J shed 4 bases, with 16 bases lying between them. CDR3 in amino acids: CASSPLSGRADTQYF. CDR3 in DNA: TGTGCCAGCAGCCCCCTTAGCGGTCGGGCAGATACGCAGTATTTT.

This clone came up a few times. V gene TRBV4-3 combines with J gene TRBJ2-3; TRBD2 matches 11 bases. Germline V gives CDR1 LGHNA, CDR2 YSLEER. The trim removed 1 base at V and 7 bases at J, leaving 7 bases unmatched. CDR3 length: 16 residues. This CDR3 is CASSQVGSGGAYTQYF. The CDR3 DNA reads as TGCGCCAGCAGCCAAGTGGGTAGCGGGGGGGCATATACGCAGTATTTT.

V usage is TRBV5-6 and J usage is TRBJ1-4; the D gene is possibly TRBD1 (5 bases). The CDR3 sequence is 16 residues long. CDR1 SGHDT and CDR2 YYEEEE come from the germline V gene. V was trimmed by 4 bases and J by 4 bases, leaving 17 bases between them. The CDR3 coding sequence is TGTGCCAGCAGCGGGGGTTGGACGGGGTTTAATGAAAAACTGTTTTTT. It specifies CASSGGWTGFNEKLFF.

The chain recombines TRBV6-1 with TRBJ1-6; D ambiguous. This CDR3 has 17 residues. V shed 1 base and J shed 3 bases, with 13 bases lying between them. Germline values: CDR1 MNHNS, CDR2 SASEGT. This CDR3 is CASSEEVAGSYNSPLHF. CDR3 in DNA: TGTGCCAGCAGTGAAGAAGTGGCCGGCAGCTATAATTCACCCCTCCACTTT.

This sequence joins TRBV6-5 and TRBJ1-4, with TRBD1 matching 8 bases. The germline V gene has CDR1 MNHEY and CDR2 SVGAGI. The CDR3 is 14 amino acids. After removal of 2 bases from V and 5 bases from J, the junction contained 1 base not matched to a gene. In nucleotides, the CDR3 is TGTGCCAGCAGTTACCGGACAGGGAATGAAAAACTGTTTTTT. This encodes CASSYRTGNEKLFF.

The J gene is TRBJ2-6, the V gene TRBV5-4; D is ambiguous. This CDR3 region has 14 residues. V lost 0 bases and J 2 bases, leaving 3 bases between the germline ends. Germline assignment: CDR1 SGHNT and CDR2 YYREEE (reference sequence). DNA of the CDR3: TGTGCCAGCAGCTTGGACCCTGGGGCCAACGTCCTGACTTTC. Residues: CASSLDPGANVLTF.

This clone was observed many times. V is TRBV19 and J is TRBJ2-2; D gene ambiguous. Germline V gene sequence: CDR1 LNHDA, CDR2 SQIVND (reference sequence). V lost 0 bases and J lost 6, with 8 bases in between. The CDR3 has 14 amino acids. The CDR3, as DNA: TGTGCCAGTAGTATAGATTCTGGCTCCGGGGAGCTGTTTTTT. It yields the protein CASSIDSGSGELFF.

The chain recombines TRBV15 with TRBJ2-5, with 11 bases matching TRBD2. From germline, CDR1 is LNHNV and CDR2 YYDKDF (reference sequence). The J segment lost 5 bases and the V segment lost 0 bases, leaving 2 bases of the junction unmatched. The CDR3 covers 15 residues. CDR3 protein: CATSRELAGAETQYF. CDR3 nucleotide sequence: TGTGCCACCAGCAGAGAACTAGCGGGGGCTGAGACCCAGTACTTC.

V is TRBV4-3 and J is TRBJ2-1; 10 bases match TRBD2. The CDR3 is 16 amino acids. The trim removed 3 bases at V and 4 bases at J, leaving 6 bases unmatched. Per the germline V gene, CDR1 is LGHNA and CDR2 is YSLEER. CDR3 region: CASSQKAGGLYNEQFF. The CDR3 nucleotides are TGCGCCAGCAGCCAGAAAGCGGGGGGGCTTTACAATGAGCAGTTCTTC.

The J gene is TRBJ1-6, the V gene TRBV5-4, with a weak D call TRBD1 (5 bases). Germline V gives CDR1 SGHNT, CDR2 YYREEE (reference sequence). V shed 0 bases and J shed 6 bases, with 7 bases lying between them. There are 14 residues in the CDR3. CDR3 loop: CASSLGRVNSPLHF. The CDR3, as DNA: TGTGCCAGCAGCTTGGGCAGGGTTAATTCACCCCTCCACTTT.

This clone appeared a few times. The chain couples TRBV7-2 to TRBJ2-3; TRBD2 matches 9 bases. Germline V gene data show CDR1 as SGHTA and CDR2 as FQGNSA. The CDR3 has 15 residues. With V trimmed by 4 bases and J by 2 bases, 4 bases remained unmatched. The DNA of the CDR3 is TGTGCCAGCAGCTGGGGACTAGCCAACACAGATACGCAGTATTTT. Translated, it gives CASSWGLANTDTQYF. Variable domain in full (rest from reference TRBV7-2 and TRBJ2-3): GAGVSQSPSNKVTEKGKDVELRCDPISGHTALYWYRQSLGQGLEFLIYFQGNSAPDKSGLPSDRFSAERTGGSVSTLTIQRTQQEDSAVYLCASSWGLANTDTQYFGPGTRLTVL.

This clone showed up many times. The V call is TRBV2, the J call TRBJ2-1, with 15 bases matching TRBD2. This CDR3 spans 16 amino acids. Trimming cost V 5 bases and J 12 bases; bases outside gene matches: 11. Germline CDR1 and CDR2: SNHLY and FYNNEI. CDR3 DNA sequence: TGTGCCAGCAGTACACCGGGACTAGCGGGGGGCGGAGGGCAGTTCTTC. Translating it yields CASSTPGLAGGGGQFF. The full variable domain, with the rest looked up from reference TRBV2 and TRBJ2-1, is EPEVTQTPSHQVTQMGQEVILRCVPISNHLYFYWYRQILGQKVEFLVSFYNNEISEKSEIFDDQFSVERPDGSNFTLKIRSTKLEDSAMYFCASSTPGLAGGGGQFFGPGTRLTVL.

The rearrangement links TRBV11-2 to TRBJ2-5, with D possibly TRBD1 on 5 matching bases. Trimming cost V 3 bases and J 5 bases, with 13 bases left between them. CDR3 size: 14 residues. Germline CDR1 reads SGHAT; CDR2 reads FQNNGV. The CDR3, as DNA: TGTGCCAGCAGCTTCTGGGGCGCGGATGAGACCCAGTACTTC. Encoded protein: CASSFWGADETQYF.

J is TRBJ2-1 and V is TRBV25-1; D gene uncertain. This CDR3 spans 13 amino acids. The germline V gene has CDR1 MGHDK and CDR2 SYGVNS. The ends were cut back, 6 bases at V and 8 bases at J, with 14 bases in the middle. CDR3 in DNA: TGTGCCAGCAGGGTCCAAACACGGGATGAGCAGTTCTTC. Encoded protein: CASRVQTRDEQFF.

The chain has TRBV19 and TRBJ2-3, with D perhaps assigned TRBD1 or TRBD2 (5 bases each). The ends were cut back, 0 bases at V and 2 bases at J, with 9 bases in the middle. In germline, CDR1 is LNHDA, CDR2 SQIVND (reference sequence). The CDR3 covers 15 residues. The chain's CDR3 is CASSIDPGTTDTQYF. For the CDR3, the DNA is TGTGCCAGTAGTATAGATCCAGGGACCACAGATACGCAGTATTTT.

The gene calls are TRBV9 and TRBJ2-1; no clear D gene. V was shortened by 0 bases and J by 10 bases, with 11 bases between the two germline ends. The CDR3 loop spans 13 amino acids. Germline lookup yields CDR1 SGDLS and CDR2 YYNGEE. CDR3 nucleotides: TGTGCCAGCAGCGTAGAGCCAGACCCCGAGCAGTTCTTC. Protein sequence: CASSVEPDPEQFF. The whole variable domain, remainder taken from reference TRBV9 and TRBJ2-1, is DSGVTQTPKHLITATGQRVTLRCSPRSGDLSVYWYQQSLDQGLQFLIQYYNGEERAKGNILERFSAQQFPDLHSELNLSSLELGDSALYFCASSVEPDPEQFFGPGTRLTVL.

The chain links TRBV19 to TRBJ1-6, with 8 bases aligning to TRBD1. The CDR3 loop spans 16 amino acids. The germline gives CDR1 LNHDA, CDR2 SQIVND (reference sequence). The junction had 13 bases not matched to a gene; V was cut back by 6 bases and J by 9 bases. The CDR3 here is CASRPLDRACPSPLHF. The DNA for the CDR3 is TGTGCCAGTAGGCCCTTGGACAGGGCGTGTCCTTCACCCCTCCACTTT.

This clone was counted a few times. This chain joins TRBV10-1 and TRBJ1-6; 8 bases are shared with TRBD1. Looked up from germline, CDR1 is WNHNN and CDR2 is SYGVQD (reference sequence). Trimming removed 7 bases from V and 8 bases from J; junction bases left unmatched: 10. This CDR3 comprises 15 residues. CDR3 DNA sequence: TGCGCCAGCACTGGGACAGGCGGTGCTGATTCACCCCTCCACTTT. Its protein product is CASTGTGGADSPLHF.

CDR3 region: CASSPFGLQYEQYF. DNA of the CDR3: TGCGCCAGCAGCCCGTTCGGGCTTCAATACGAGCAGTACTTC. The rearrangement links TRBV5-1 to TRBJ2-7, with D hard to call. The CDR3 is 14 residues long. Per germline, CDR1 SGHRS and CDR2 YFSETQ. V was shortened by 4 bases and J by 4 bases, with 15 bases between the two germline ends.

V usage is TRBV6-5 and J usage is TRBJ1-2; 7 bases map to TRBD1. J lost 2 bases, V lost 11 bases, and 11 bases had no gene match. This CDR3 has 14 residues. Germline CDR1 is MNHEY and CDR2 is SVGAGI. The CDR3 DNA sequence: TGTGCCTTAACCGGTAGAGGGGGCAACTATGGCTACACCTTC. It yields the protein CALTGRGGNYGYTF.